This passage covers 30 T cell receptor beta chains from one sample sequenced in a study of blood T cell repertoires in COVID-19. Method: immunoSEQ multiplex PCR; TCRdb's copy keeps in-frame clones and lacks some. The sample consists of about 120,000 clones, 75% to 90% of them appearing once. What was sequenced was peripheral blood. These receptors came from a man between 65 and 80 years old with active or convalescent COVID-19.

The CDR3: CASRTEDTEAFF. DNA of the CDR3: TGTGCCAGCAGGACTGAGGACACTGAAGCTTTCTTT. V is TRBV6-6 and J is TRBJ1-1, with D uncertain. This CDR3 has 12 amino acids. V lost 6 bases and J 3 bases, leaving 8 bases between the germline ends. CDR1 and CDR2 from the germline V gene are MNHNY and SVGAGI (reference sequence).

The chain couples TRBV11-2 to TRBJ2-1; 9 positions agree with TRBD2. CDR3 size: 17 residues. Germline CDR1 SGHAT, CDR2 FQNNGV. Germline trimming cut 4 bases from V and 0 bases from J; bases unmatched to any gene: 7. The CDR3, as DNA: TGTGCCAGCAGCTCGGGACTAGCTAGGAGCTCCTACAATGAGCAGTTCTTC. This gives the protein CASSSGLARSSYNEQFF.

This clone came up once. This chain connects TRBV5-1 to TRBJ1-4, with 12 bases fitting TRBD1. The V segment lost 7 bases and the J segment 7 bases; nucleotides outside the gene matches: 14. The V gene's germline CDR1 is SGHRS and CDR2 YFSETQ. The CDR3 has 17 residues. The CDR3: CASASGTGGASGEKLFF. DNA for the CDR3: TGCGCCAGCGCCTCCGGGACAGGGGGCGCGTCTGGTGAAAAACTGTTTTTT.

The V gene is TRBV5-4, the J gene TRBJ2-2, with TRBD2 identical over 7 bases. The CDR3 is 13 amino acids. Germline V gives CDR1 SGHNT, CDR2 YYREEE (reference sequence). The V gene end was trimmed by 9 bases and the J gene end by 5 bases; junction bases not matched to a gene: 7. The CDR3 nucleotides are TGTGCCACCCTGCCAGCGGGAACCGGGGAGCTGTTTTTT. Its translation: CATLPAGTGELFF.

V gene TRBV7-8 combines with J gene TRBJ2-5; 10 nucleotides match TRBD1. This CDR3 region has 16 residues. The trim removed 5 bases at V and 0 bases at J, leaving 6 bases unmatched. Germline V gene data show CDR1 as SGHVS and CDR2 as FQNEAQ. The chain's CDR3 is CASSRRDRGNQETQYF. DNA for the CDR3: TGTGCCAGCAGCAGGCGGGACAGGGGAAACCAAGAGACCCAGTACTTC.

The V and J genes are TRBV15 and TRBJ2-7; TRBD2 might be the D (6 bases). The V end was cut by 4 bases, the J end by 4 bases, with 17 bases between. Germline values: CDR1 LNHNV, CDR2 YYDKDF (reference sequence). The CDR3 is made up of 15 amino acids. The CDR3 DNA is TGTGCCACCAGCATGCCGCGGGAAGGGGAGTACGAGCAGTACTTC. Translation gives CATSMPREGEYEQYF.

The chain recombines TRBV29-1 with TRBJ1-1; 10 bases are a match to TRBD1. The CDR3 covers 12 residues. J was trimmed by 4 bases and V by 8 bases; bases with no gene match: 4. CDR1 and CDR2 (germline): SQVTM, ANQGSEA. The CDR3 reads CSTRTGGTEAFF. The CDR3 region has the DNA TGCAGCACAAGGACAGGGGGCACTGAAGCTTTCTTT.

V gene TRBV24-1 combines with J gene TRBJ1-4; possibly TRBD1 for D (5 bases). The CDR3 has 13 amino acids. V was cut by 4 bases and J by 5 bases, with 7 bases left in between. Germline CDR1 and CDR2: KGHDR and SFDVKD. Here the CDR3 reads CATSEGQNEKLFF. The CDR3, as DNA: TGTGCCACCAGTGAGGGGCAGAATGAAAAACTGTTTTTT.

The genes are TRBV5-1 and TRBJ2-1; D possibly corresponds to TRBD2 (5 bases). Deletions cut 1 base from V and 5 bases from J, with 16 bases between. The CDR3 spans 16 residues. CDR1 is SGHRS, CDR2 YFSETQ, per germline. The CDR3 is CASSLSRGESDNEQFF. The CDR3 DNA reads TGCGCCAGCAGCTTGAGTCGGGGAGAGAGCGACAATGAGCAGTTCTTC.

The genes are TRBV28 and TRBJ2-3; TRBD1 might be the D (6 bases). CDR3 length equals 16 residues. CDR1 is MDHEN, CDR2 SYDVKM, per germline. V was shortened by 5 bases and J by 3 bases, with 18 bases between the two germline ends. The CDR3 DNA sequence: TGTGCCAGCAGTCCCATATGGCAGGGGAAGACAGATACGCAGTATTTT. As protein: CASSPIWQGKTDTQYF.

In its sample, this clone was seen once. The chain uses TRBV28 and TRBJ1-5; 12 bases match TRBD1. This CDR3 region has 15 residues. V lost 4 bases, J lost 7 bases, and 5 bases stayed unmatched. Per the germline V gene, CDR1 is MDHEN and CDR2 is SYDVKM. This chain's CDR3 is CASSSGTGGGQPQHF. In DNA, the CDR3 is TGTGCCAGCAGTTCGGGGACAGGGGGCGGACAGCCCCAGCATTTT. The variable domain in full, completed from reference TRBV28 and TRBJ1-5, reads DVKVTQSSRYLVKRTGEKVFLECVQDMDHENMFWYRQDPGLGLRLIYFSYDVKMKEKGDIPEGYSVSREKKERFSLILESASTNQTSMYLCASSSGTGGGQPQHFGDGTRLSIL.

V and J are TRBV27 and TRBJ1-6, with D unresolved. The V end lost 0 bases, the J end lost 5 bases, and 8 bases lay between the germline ends. The CDR3 consists of 15 residues. Per the germline V gene, CDR1 is MNHEY and CDR2 is SMNVEV (reference sequence). The CDR3 nucleotides are TGTGCCAGCAGTTTATCAACAGCGGATAATTCACCCCTCCACTTT. Translation gives CASSLSTADNSPLHF.

The V call is TRBV19, the J call TRBJ2-1; a weak D match, TRBD2 (8 bases). V dropped 3 bases and J dropped 1 base, with 16 bases sitting between them. The germline gives CDR1 LNHDA, CDR2 SQIVND (reference sequence). The length of the CDR3 is 17 residues. The CDR3 protein is CASSMPGGGRSYNEQFF. In DNA, the CDR3 is TGTGCCAGTAGTATGCCGGGAGGGGGCCGTTCCTACAATGAGCAGTTCTTC.

In the case of this clone: Germline and junction disagree at one end, which may indicate a read error. The chain recombines TRBV7-7 with TRBJ1-6; D is possibly TRBD1 (5 bases). Germline V gene sequence: CDR1 SSHAT, CDR2 FNYEAQ (reference sequence). This CDR3 has 15 amino acids. In DNA, the CDR3 is TGTGCTAGCAGCGCGGGACCCGGACTTAATTCACCCCTCCACTTT. It is translated as CASSAGPGLNSPLHF.

This clone was counted only a few times. This chain uses TRBV23-1 with TRBJ1-3, with 10 bases fitting TRBD1. TRBV23-1 is an ORF; its function is uncertain. This CDR3 spans 14 amino acids. V lost 9 bases, J lost 7 bases, and 9 bases stayed unmatched. The CDR3 is CASLRQGAWNTIYF. Here the CDR3 DNA reads TGCGCCAGTCTTCGACAGGGGGCATGGAACACCATATATTTT.

This chain joins TRBV28 and TRBJ1-5, with D uncertain. Trimming stripped 6 bases from V and 0 bases from J, with 15 bases between. Germline CDR1 and CDR2: MDHEN and SYDVKM. CDR3 length equals 16 residues. CDR3 residues: CASRKNSLDSNQPQHF. In DNA form, the CDR3 reads TGTGCCAGCAGAAAAAACAGTTTAGATAGCAATCAGCCCCAGCATTTT. The full variable domain, with the rest looked up from reference TRBV28 and TRBJ1-5, is DVKVTQSSRYLVKRTGEKVFLECVQDMDHENMFWYRQDPGLGLRLIYFSYDVKMKEKGDIPEGYSVSREKKERFSLILESASTNQTSMYLCASRKNSLDSNQPQHFGDGTRLSIL.

This chain connects TRBV14 to TRBJ2-3, with TRBD2 matching over 9 bases. The CDR3 extends over 18 amino acids. V dropped 2 bases and J dropped 0; count of bases not matched to a gene: 9. Germline V gives CDR1 SGHDN, CDR2 FVKESK. CDR3 nucleotide sequence: TGTGCCAGCAGCCAAAAGTTTGGACTAGCGTCAAGCACAGATACGCAGTATTTT. Translating gives CASSQKFGLASSTDTQYF.

The rearrangement uses TRBV7-2 and TRBJ1-6; D may be TRBD1 (6 bases). Trimming took 4 bases from V and 4 from J, leaving 8 bases between them. This CDR3 region has 14 residues. Germline V gene lookup returns CDR1 SGHTA and CDR2 FQGNSA. CDR3 sequence: CASSSGQYNSPLHF. In DNA form, the CDR3 reads TGTGCCAGCAGCTCCGGACAGTATAATTCACCCCTCCACTTT.

This sequence joins TRBV30 and TRBJ1-6; D may be TRBD1 (6 bases). Trimming removed 4 bases at V and 7 bases at J, with 8 bases between. Germline V CDR1 and CDR2: GTSNPN, SVGIG (reference sequence). The CDR3 consists of 12 residues. The CDR3 reads CAWTGVNSPLHF. The CDR3 DNA reads as TGTGCCTGGACAGGGGTAAATTCACCCCTCCACTTT.

Only a few counts were recorded for this clone. The genes are TRBV6-2 or TRBV6-3 and TRBJ2-7; no firm D call. The V end lost 5 bases, the J end lost 4 bases, and 12 bases lay between the germline ends. This CDR3 comprises 13 residues. Germline lookup yields CDR1 MNHEY and CDR2 SVGEGT. DNA for the CDR3: TGTGCCAGCAGTCTACTCTCAGCGTACGAGCAGTACTTC. Its protein is CASSLLSAYEQYF.

The rearrangement uses TRBV28 and TRBJ2-7; maybe TRBD1 (5 bases). Germline CDR1 and CDR2: MDHEN and SYDVKM. Trimming cost V 7 bases and J 6 bases, with 13 bases left between them. The CDR3 is made up of 12 amino acids. The CDR3 sequence: CASKQGKGEQYF. CDR3 DNA: TGTGCCAGCAAGCAGGGTAAGGGCGAGCAGTACTTC.

The CDR3 nucleotides read TGTGCCAGCAGTTACCGGGGGACCTTAGGAACCGGGGAGCTGTTTTTT. Translated: CASSYRGTLGTGELFF. J is TRBJ2-2 and V is TRBV6-5; maybe TRBD2 (6 bases). Germline lookup yields CDR1 MNHEY and CDR2 SVGAGI. Trimming pared 2 bases from V and 5 bases from J, leaving 15 bases between. The CDR3 loop spans 16 amino acids.

The rearrangement joins TRBV24-1 to TRBJ2-1; 10 nucleotides match TRBD2. The germline gives CDR1 KGHDR, CDR2 SFDVKD. The CDR3 has 16 residues. Trimming at V came to 5 bases and at J to 2 bases, leaving 5 bases not matched to a gene. The CDR3 DNA reads TGTGCCACCAGTGCCGTAGCGGGAGGAGCCTACAATGAGCAGTTCTTC. It translates to CATSAVAGGAYNEQFF.

The chain combines TRBV19 with TRBJ2-6, with D tentatively TRBD1 (5 bases). Germline V gene data show CDR1 as LNHDA and CDR2 as SQIVND (reference sequence). The CDR3 extends over 16 amino acids. V lost 3 bases and J 0 bases, leaving 9 bases between the germline ends. The CDR3 spells CASSIQGISGANVLTF. The CDR3 nucleotides read TGTGCCAGTAGTATTCAGGGCATCTCTGGGGCCAACGTCCTGACTTTC.

The V gene is TRBV4-2, the J gene TRBJ2-7, with 10 bases identical to TRBD2. V shed 1 base and J 7 bases; nucleotides not matched to a gene: 7. Germline V gene data show CDR1 as LGHNA and CDR2 as YNFKEQ. This CDR3 is built from 15 residues. The CDR3 spells CASSQVASGSYEQYF. The CDR3 nucleotides are TGTGCCAGCAGCCAAGTAGCTAGCGGGAGTTATGAGCAGTACTTC.

CDR3 sequence: CASSLRVELARETQYF. DNA of the CDR3: TGTGCCAGCAGTTTAAGGGTGGAGCTAGCCAGGGAGACCCAGTACTTC. The chain couples TRBV28 to TRBJ2-5; weak D call: TRBD2 (5 bases). The CDR3 runs to 16 residues. CDR1 MDHEN and CDR2 SYDVKM come from the germline V gene. Trimming removed 2 bases from V and 5 bases from J, with 18 bases in between.

The rearrangement uses TRBV19 and TRBJ2-1; 10 bases are shared with TRBD1. The germline CDR1 and CDR2 sequences are LNHDA and SQIVND (reference sequence). J was trimmed by 4 bases and V by 9 bases; bases with no gene match: 9. CDR3 length: 15 amino acids. CDR3 sequence (DNA): TGTGCCAGCCAAGACCGGGACAGGGGATACAATGAGCAGTTCTTC. This translates into CASQDRDRGYNEQFF.

Only one count was recorded for this clone. CDR3 DNA: TGTGCCAGCAGTTACTCGTCCACAGGGTCCGGGGAGCTGTTTTTT. Translated: CASSYSSTGSGELFF. The rearrangement links TRBV6-5 to TRBJ2-2; maybe TRBD1 (6 bases). Germline V gives CDR1 MNHEY, CDR2 SVGAGI. This CDR3 is 15 amino acids long. Between the trimmed V and J ends, which lost 0 bases and 6 bases, there was a span of 11 bases.

This chain links TRBV28 with TRBJ1-2; the D gene is possibly TRBD1 (6 bases). The CDR3 runs to 12 residues. The V gene lost 7 bases and the J gene lost 7 bases, with 13 bases spanning the gap. Germline V gene lookup returns CDR1 MDHEN and CDR2 SYDVKM. The CDR3 coding sequence is TGTGCCAGCACCGAACCAGGGGCTGGCTACACCTTC. As protein: CASTEPGAGYTF.

The chain combines TRBV19 with TRBJ2-7; possibly TRBD1 for D (5 bases). Germline V gene sequence: CDR1 LNHDA, CDR2 SQIVND (reference sequence). The CDR3 totals 12 residues. V lost 6 bases to trimming and J lost 4 bases, with 10 bases between them. CDR3 DNA sequence: TGTGCCAGTAGGAACAGGTTTTACGAGCAGTACTTC. Translation: CASRNRFYEQYF.